One sample yielded the 30 T cell receptor beta chains listed below, sequenced in a study of blood T cell repertoires in COVID-19. Clones were sequenced by immunoSEQ multiplex PCR, and TCRdb holds only the in-frame ones, with some missing. The sample yields 200,000 or so clones, approximately 82% seen once. The sequencing sample was made of peripheral blood. The receptors shown here come from a human donor with acute or convalescent COVID-19. The donor label of this sample is uncertain.

This chain joins TRBV7-8 and TRBJ1-3; possibly TRBD1 for D (6 bases). The CDR3 length is 15 residues. V was cut by 6 bases and J by 4 bases, with 16 bases left in between. Germline CDR1 and CDR2: SGHVS and FQNEAQ. The CDR3 region has the DNA TGTGCCAGCAGTCTGGACAGTAGAGGGGGAAACACCATATATTTT. Encoded protein: CASSLDSRGGNTIYF.

The chain carries TRBV5-5 and TRBJ1-6, with D unresolved. The CDR3 sequence is 12 residues long. The germline gives CDR1 SGHKS, CDR2 YYEKEE (reference sequence). Trimming pared 0 bases from V and 10 bases from J, leaving 5 bases between. The CDR3 nucleotides read TGTGCCAGCAGCTTGGGCGAATCACCCCTCCACTTT. This encodes CASSLGESPLHF. Filled out from reference TRBV5-5 and TRBJ1-6, the complete variable domain reads DAGVTQSPTHLIKTRGQQVTLRCSPISGHKSVSWYQQVLGQGPQFIFQYYEKEERGRGNFPDRFSARQFPNYSSELNVNALLLGDSALYLCASSLGESPLHFGNGTRLTVT.

This clone has only one observation. The J gene is TRBJ1-2, the V gene TRBV7-2; TRBD1 matches 7 bases. The CDR3 loop spans 14 amino acids. Germline loops: CDR1 SGHTA, CDR2 FQGNSA. J lost 5 bases, V lost 6 bases, and 9 bases had no gene match. CDR3 amino acids: CASSRQGLIYGYTF. The DNA for the CDR3 is TGTGCCAGCAGTCGACAGGGCCTTATTTATGGCTACACCTTC.

This clone occurred a few times. The genes are TRBV6-2 or TRBV6-3 and TRBJ2-7; maybe TRBD1 (7 bases). This CDR3 is 14 amino acids long. CDR1 is MNHEY and CDR2 is SVGEGT in the germline V gene. Trimming stripped 0 bases from V and 5 bases from J, with 11 bases between. CDR3 region: CASSYSEGAHEQYF. The CDR3 region has the DNA TGTGCCAGCAGTTACTCGGAGGGGGCGCACGAGCAGTACTTC.

The chain has TRBV7-9 and TRBJ2-7; possibly TRBD1 for D (6 bases). From germline, CDR1 is SEHNR and CDR2 FQNEAQ (reference sequence). CDR3 size: 15 residues. V was pared by 0 bases and J by 2 bases, with 11 bases between. The CDR3 here is CASSLAAGVTYEQYF. The CDR3 nucleotides are TGTGCCAGCAGCTTAGCAGCAGGGGTGACCTACGAGCAGTACTTC.

The J gene is TRBJ1-2, the V gene TRBV3-1 (or the pseudogene TRBV3-2); TRBD1 aligns across 7 bases. The ends lost 1 base at V and 4 bases at J; junction bases unmatched: 6. Germline CDR1 is LGHDT and CDR2 is YNNKEL (reference sequence). CDR3 length: 15 residues. CDR3 nucleotide sequence: TGTGCCAGCAGCCAAGGCCTACAGGGGAGCTATGGCTACACCTTC. Protein sequence: CASSQGLQGSYGYTF.

V usage is TRBV2 and J usage is TRBJ2-1; D remains ambiguous. The CDR3 totals 11 residues. From germline, CDR1 is SNHLY and CDR2 FYNNEI. V was clipped by 3 bases and J by 9 bases, with 6 bases between them. In nucleotides, the CDR3 is TGTGCCAGCAGTGACTGGAGTGAGCAGTTCTTC. Encoded protein: CASSDWSEQFF.

This chain uses TRBV27 with TRBJ1-5; possibly TRBD1 for D (6 bases). Germline loops: CDR1 MNHEY, CDR2 SMNVEV (reference sequence). V was pared by 5 bases and J by 2 bases, with 16 bases between. CDR3 length: 16 residues. CDR3 DNA: TGTGCCAGCAGTACAAAACAGGGAAGCGGCAATCAGCCCCAGCATTTT. It yields the protein CASSTKQGSGNQPQHF.

This rearrangement joins TRBV27 to TRBJ1-5, with TRBD1 as a possible D gene (5 bases). The CDR3 consists of 13 residues. CDR1 is MNHEY, CDR2 SMNVEV, per germline (reference sequence). V lost 9 bases and J lost 3, with 12 bases in between. The CDR3 region is CASQRGVNQPQHF. For the CDR3, the DNA is TGTGCCAGTCAGCGGGGGGTCAATCAGCCCCAGCATTTT.

The V call is TRBV7-9, the J call TRBJ2-7; 15 nucleotides align to TRBD2. This CDR3 region has 19 residues. From germline, CDR1 is SEHNR and CDR2 FQNEAQ (reference sequence). The ends lost 2 bases at V and 4 bases at J; junction bases unmatched: 12. The CDR3 DNA reads as TGTGCCAGCAGCTTAATGGGACTAGCGGGAGGTGTGGGGGGATACGAGCAGTACTTC. Residues: CASSLMGLAGGVGGYEQYF.

V is TRBV5-1 and J is TRBJ1-5, with 8 bases aligning to TRBD1. This CDR3 has 15 residues. J was trimmed by 7 bases and V by 0 bases; bases with no gene match: 6. Per the germline V gene, CDR1 is SGHRS and CDR2 is YFSETQ. The CDR3 DNA reads TGCGCCAGCAGCTTGGGGACAGGGCCCGGGCAGCCCCAGCATTTT. Its protein product is CASSLGTGPGQPQHF.

V gene TRBV7-9 combines with J gene TRBJ1-4; TRBD1 matches at 9 bases. V was pared by 5 bases and J by 5 bases, with 6 bases of the junction left unmatched. Germline lookup yields CDR1 SEHNR and CDR2 FQNEAQ (reference sequence). The CDR3 spans 15 residues. CDR3 sequence: CASSLAGTGNEKLFF. In DNA, the CDR3 is TGTGCCAGCAGCCTCGCCGGGACAGGGAATGAAAAACTGTTTTTT.

This chain uses TRBV7-2 with TRBJ1-1, with TRBD1 as a possible D gene (6 bases). Trimming shortened V by 5 bases and J by 4 bases, and 14 bases separated the two germline ends. The CDR3 runs 14 residues. Looked up from germline, CDR1 is SGHTA and CDR2 is FQGNSA. The CDR3 DNA is TGTGCCAGCAGCCAAACAGGGCGCGGCACTGAAGCTTTCTTT. Protein product: CASSQTGRGTEAFF.

The V gene is TRBV6-2 or TRBV6-3, the J gene TRBJ1-2; the D gene is possibly TRBD1 (5 bases). The CDR3 runs 14 residues. In germline, CDR1 is MNHEY, CDR2 SVGEGT. Trimming removed 2 bases from V and 4 bases from J, with 11 bases in between. This chain's CDR3 is CASSYGADGYGYTF. As DNA, the CDR3 is TGTGCCAGCAGTTACGGGGCCGATGGCTATGGCTACACCTTC.

The rearrangement joins TRBV5-6 to TRBJ2-1; D is uncertain. Germline CDR1 and CDR2: SGHDT and YYEEEE. V gave up 3 bases and J gave up 12 bases, with 19 bases separating them. The CDR3 has 14 amino acids. The CDR3 DNA is TGTGCCAGCAGCTCTGCCTCCTTCCGGGTTGGGCAGTTCTTC. Its protein product is CASSSASFRVGQFF.

CDR3 in amino acids: CASSATESSYEQYF. The CDR3 DNA reads TGTGCCAGTAGTGCGACGGAGAGCTCCTACGAGCAGTACTTC. V is TRBV19 and J is TRBJ2-7; D call uncertain. Between the trimmed V and J ends, which lost 5 bases and 0 bases, there was a span of 11 bases. Looked up from germline, CDR1 is LNHDA and CDR2 is SQIVND (reference sequence). This CDR3 has 14 amino acids. Combining the CDR3 with reference TRBV19 and TRBJ2-7 gives the whole variable domain DGGITQSPKYLFRKEGQNVTLSCEQNLNHDAMYWYRQDPGQGLRLIYYSQIVNDFQKGDIAEGYSVSREKKESFPLTVTSAQKNPTAFYLCASSATESSYEQYFGPGTRLTVT.

The chain uses TRBV19 and TRBJ2-1; 9 bases are shared with TRBD2. From germline, CDR1 is LNHDA and CDR2 SQIVND (reference sequence). This CDR3 is 15 amino acids long. Trimming took 3 bases from V and 6 from J; bases not matched to a gene: 6. The CDR3 sequence: CASSMRREGLNEQFF. CDR3 nucleotide sequence: TGTGCCAGTAGTATGCGGCGGGAGGGGCTCAATGAGCAGTTCTTC. The variable domain in full, with the rest retrieved from reference TRBV19 and TRBJ2-1, is DGGITQSPKYLFRKEGQNVTLSCEQNLNHDAMYWYRQDPGQGLRLIYYSQIVNDFQKGDIAEGYSVSREKKESFPLTVTSAQKNPTAFYLCASSMRREGLNEQFFGPGTRLTVL.

V usage is TRBV7-8 and J usage is TRBJ2-1; 8 bases map to TRBD2. With V trimmed by 4 bases and J by 7 bases, 9 bases remained unmatched. The CDR3 is made up of 15 amino acids. CDR1 is SGHVS and CDR2 is FQNEAQ in the germline V gene. The CDR3 DNA reads as TGTGCCAGCAGCTCCCCCGGGACTAGGAAGAATGAGCAGTTCTTC. Translation: CASSSPGTRKNEQFF.

Only a few counts were recorded for this clone. This chain joins TRBV15 and TRBJ2-2; no clear D. The CDR3 totals 14 residues. Germline-derived CDR1 and CDR2 are LNHNV and YYDKDF (reference sequence). V was cut by 0 bases and J by 6 bases, with 8 bases left in between. The CDR3: CATSRDLQSGELFF. The DNA of the CDR3 is TGTGCCACCAGCAGAGATCTCCAGTCCGGGGAGCTGTTTTTT.

The sample holds one count of this clone. The chain uses TRBV28 and TRBJ2-5; 7 bases agree with TRBD1. Germline V CDR1 and CDR2: MDHEN, SYDVKM. With 8 bases clipped from V and 5 bases from J, the junction kept 11 bases outside the gene matches. The CDR3 is made up of 14 amino acids. As DNA, the CDR3 is TGTGCCAGCGGGACAGTAAATTTCCCCGAGACCCAGTACTTC. Amino acids: CASGTVNFPETQYF.

This clone was picked up one time. The chain is built from TRBV28 and TRBJ2-7; 8 bases fit TRBD2. The CDR3 runs to 14 residues. V shed 8 bases and J 5 bases; nucleotides not matched to a gene: 11. Germline V gene sequence: CDR1 MDHEN, CDR2 SYDVKM. CDR3: CASFAGTSTHEQYF. CDR3 coding DNA: TGTGCCAGCTTTGCCGGGACTAGTACCCACGAGCAGTACTTC.

The chain couples TRBV23-1 to TRBJ1-1; D is unresolved. TRBV23-1 is identified as an open reading frame with a role that is uncertain. This CDR3 has 18 residues. The germline V and J ends were trimmed by 3 bases and 0 bases, with 20 bases remaining between them. The CDR3 spells CASSHRWRKNRMNTEAFF. In nucleotides, the CDR3 is TGCGCCAGCAGTCATCGATGGAGGAAGAACCGGATGAACACTGAAGCTTTCTTT.

The chain couples TRBV3-1 (or the pseudogene TRBV3-2) to TRBJ1-1; 7 bases align to TRBD1. The CDR3 sequence is 17 residues long. CDR1 is LGHDT, CDR2 YNNKEL, per germline (reference sequence). The J segment lost 0 bases and the V segment lost 4 bases, leaving 11 bases of the junction unmatched. The CDR3 DNA sequence: TGTGCCAGCAGCCTAGGCCCCGGGACAGCCATGAACACTGAAGCTTTCTTT. Amino acid sequence: CASSLGPGTAMNTEAFF.

J is TRBJ1-4 and V is TRBV7-9; 8 nucleotides match TRBD1. The length of the CDR3 is 15 residues. Trimming at V came to 4 bases and at J to 3 bases, leaving 4 bases not matched to a gene. Germline CDR1 SEHNR, CDR2 FQNEAQ (reference sequence). Written as DNA, the CDR3 is TGTGCCAGCAGCTGGGACAGGAGAGCTAATGAAAAACTGTTTTTT. Amino acids: CASSWDRRANEKLFF.

The chain carries TRBV28 and TRBJ2-7, with D maybe TRBD2 (6 bases). Germline assignment: CDR1 MDHEN and CDR2 SYDVKM. V dropped 5 bases and J dropped 0 bases, with 8 bases sitting between them. The CDR3 spans 13 residues. CDR3 coding DNA: TGTGCCAGCAGTACCGGGAGCTCCTACGAGCAGTACTTC. It encodes CASSTGSSYEQYF.

The chain uses TRBV6-6 and TRBJ2-7, with 7 bases fitting TRBD1. The CDR3 consists of 13 residues. J lost 2 bases, V lost 2 bases, and 0 bases had no gene match. Germline V gives CDR1 MNHNY, CDR2 SVGAGI (reference sequence). The CDR3 nucleotides read TGTGCCAGCAGTTACGACAGGGCCTACGAGCAGTACTTC. Protein: CASSYDRAYEQYF.

The V gene is TRBV29-1, the J gene TRBJ1-4, with D possibly being TRBD1 (6 bases). The ends were cut back, 4 bases at V and 7 bases at J, with 16 bases in the middle. CDR1 is SQVTM, CDR2 ANQGSEA, per germline. The CDR3 length is 14 residues. The DNA of the CDR3 is TGCAGCGTTGTGGGGGGGGCGCTTGGTGAAAAACTGTTTTTT. Its translation is CSVVGGALGEKLFF.

The chain joins TRBV2 to TRBJ1-5; a weak D match, TRBD1 (5 bases). CDR3 size: 15 residues. Deletions cut 6 bases from V and 2 bases from J, with 14 bases between. Germline CDR1 is SNHLY and CDR2 is FYNNEI. The CDR3 loop reads CASRGGPERNQPQHF. CDR3 coding DNA: TGTGCCAGCAGGGGGGGACCCGAACGCAATCAGCCCCAGCATTTT.

The rearrangement links TRBV18 to TRBJ2-3, with TRBD1 identical over 8 bases. J gave up 0 bases and V 4 bases, and 3 bases lay outside the gene matches. From germline, CDR1 is KGHSH and CDR2 LQKENI. This CDR3 spans 15 amino acids. The chain's CDR3 is CASSRQGASTDTQYF. CDR3 DNA sequence: TGTGCCAGCTCACGTCAGGGGGCGAGCACAGATACGCAGTATTTT.

This rearrangement joins TRBV29-1 to TRBJ1-1; D remains ambiguous. Deletions cut 2 bases from V and 0 bases from J, with 10 bases between. CDR1 is SQVTM, CDR2 ANQGSEA, per germline. The CDR3 has 14 amino acids. The CDR3, as DNA: TGCAGCGTTGAAAGGCAGGCTATGAACACTGAAGCTTTCTTT. It translates to CSVERQAMNTEAFF.